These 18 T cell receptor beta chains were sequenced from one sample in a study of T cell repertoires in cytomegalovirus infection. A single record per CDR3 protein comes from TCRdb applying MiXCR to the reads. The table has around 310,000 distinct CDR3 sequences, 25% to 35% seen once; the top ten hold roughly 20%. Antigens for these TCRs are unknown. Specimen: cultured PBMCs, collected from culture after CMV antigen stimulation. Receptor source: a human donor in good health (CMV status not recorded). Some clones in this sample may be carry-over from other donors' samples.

CDR3 in DNA: TGCGCCAGCAGCTTGGGGGAGAATACGCAGTATTTT. Translating it yields CASSLGENTQYF. The chain couples TRBV5-1 to TRBJ2-3, with D possibly matching TRBD2 (5 bases). This CDR3 is 12 amino acids long. Per the germline V gene, CDR1 is SGHRS and CDR2 is YFSETQ. Trimming stripped 0 bases from V and 7 bases from J, with 6 bases between.

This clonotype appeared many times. The chain's CDR3 is CASSSEIRDRGVYEQYF. In DNA, the CDR3 is TGTGCCAGCAGCTCCGAGATTAGGGACAGGGGGGTCTACGAGCAGTACTTC. The chain is built from TRBV7-8 and TRBJ2-7; 11 positions match TRBD1. Germline loops: CDR1 SGHVS, CDR2 FQNEAQ. The CDR3 sequence is 17 residues long. The V segment lost 4 bases and the J segment 3 bases; nucleotides outside the gene matches: 11.

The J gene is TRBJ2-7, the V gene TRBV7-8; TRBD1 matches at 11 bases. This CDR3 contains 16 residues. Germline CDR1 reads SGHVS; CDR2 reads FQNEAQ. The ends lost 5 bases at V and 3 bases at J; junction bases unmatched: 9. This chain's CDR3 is CASSPKAGQGGYEQYF. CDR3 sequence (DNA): TGTGCCAGCAGCCCCAAGGCGGGACAGGGGGGCTACGAGCAGTACTTC.

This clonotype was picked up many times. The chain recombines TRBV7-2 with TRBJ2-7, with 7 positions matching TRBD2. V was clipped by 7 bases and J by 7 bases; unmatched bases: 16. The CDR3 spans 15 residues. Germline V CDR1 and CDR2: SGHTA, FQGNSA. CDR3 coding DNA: TGTGCCAGCACCCTCGCCGTTGCGGGAGCGCGAGAGCAGTACTTC. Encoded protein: CASTLAVAGAREQYF.

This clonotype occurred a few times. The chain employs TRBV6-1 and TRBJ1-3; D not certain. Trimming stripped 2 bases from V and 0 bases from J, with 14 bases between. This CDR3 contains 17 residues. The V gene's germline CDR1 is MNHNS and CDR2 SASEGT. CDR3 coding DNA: TGTGCCAGCAGTGAATTGTTTGCGACAAACTCTGGAAACACCATATATTTT. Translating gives CASSELFATNSGNTIYF.

CDR3 coding DNA: TGTGCCAGCTTGGGGAGGCGTTCGAGCTCTGGGGCCAACGTCCTGACTTTC. Residues: CASLGRRSSSGANVLTF. V and J are TRBV2 and TRBJ2-6, with a tentative D call TRBD2 (6 bases). Germline assignment: CDR1 SNHLY and CDR2 FYNNEI. The CDR3 sequence is 17 residues long. V was trimmed by 8 bases and J by 0 bases, leaving 17 bases between them.

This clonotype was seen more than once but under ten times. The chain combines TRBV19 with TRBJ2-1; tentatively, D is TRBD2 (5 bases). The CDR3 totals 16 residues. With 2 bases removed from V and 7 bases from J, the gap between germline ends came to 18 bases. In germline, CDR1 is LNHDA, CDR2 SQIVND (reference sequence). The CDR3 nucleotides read TGTGCCAGTAGTATAATCCCGGACTGGCGCTTAAATGAGCAGTTCTTC. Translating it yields CASSIIPDWRLNEQFF.

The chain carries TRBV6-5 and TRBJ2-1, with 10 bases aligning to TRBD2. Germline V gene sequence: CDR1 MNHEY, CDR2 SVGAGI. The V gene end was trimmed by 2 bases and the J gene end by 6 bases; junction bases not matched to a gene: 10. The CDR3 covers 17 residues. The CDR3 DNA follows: TGTGCCAGCAGTTACCTAGCTAGCGGGGGAGGGGGCAATGAGCAGTTCTTC. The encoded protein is CASSYLASGGGGNEQFF.

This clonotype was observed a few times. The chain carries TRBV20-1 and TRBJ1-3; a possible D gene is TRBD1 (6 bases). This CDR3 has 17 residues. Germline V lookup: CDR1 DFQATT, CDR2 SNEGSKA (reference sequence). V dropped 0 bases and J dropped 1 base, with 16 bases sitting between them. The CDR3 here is CSARDEGGVSSGNTIYF. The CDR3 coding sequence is TGCAGTGCTAGAGATGAGGGGGGGGTCTCTTCTGGAAACACCATATATTTT.

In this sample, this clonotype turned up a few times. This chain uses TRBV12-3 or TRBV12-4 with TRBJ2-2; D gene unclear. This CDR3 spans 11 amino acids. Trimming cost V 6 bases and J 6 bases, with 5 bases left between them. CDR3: CASRRAGELFF. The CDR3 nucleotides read TGTGCCAGCAGGAGAGCCGGGGAGCTGTTTTTT.

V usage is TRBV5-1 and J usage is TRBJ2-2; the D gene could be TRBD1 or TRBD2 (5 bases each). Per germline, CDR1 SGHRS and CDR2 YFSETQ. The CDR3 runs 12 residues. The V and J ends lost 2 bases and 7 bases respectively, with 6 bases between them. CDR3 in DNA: TGCGCCAGCAGCTTTGGGGGCGGGGAGCTGTTTTTT. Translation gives CASSFGGGELFF. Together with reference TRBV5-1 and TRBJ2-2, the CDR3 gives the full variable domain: KAGVTQTPRYLIKTRGQQVTLSCSPISGHRSVSWYQQTPGQGLQFLFEYFSETQRNKGNFPGRFSGRQFSNSRSEMNVSTLELGDSALYLCASSFGGGELFFGEGSRLTVL.

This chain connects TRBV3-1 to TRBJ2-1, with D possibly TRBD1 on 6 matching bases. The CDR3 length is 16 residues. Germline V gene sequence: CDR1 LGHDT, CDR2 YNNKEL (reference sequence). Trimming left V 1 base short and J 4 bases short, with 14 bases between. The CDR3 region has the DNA TGTGCCAGCAGCCAAGTTACGGGACAAGGGTACAATGAGCAGTTCTTC. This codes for CASSQVTGQGYNEQFF.

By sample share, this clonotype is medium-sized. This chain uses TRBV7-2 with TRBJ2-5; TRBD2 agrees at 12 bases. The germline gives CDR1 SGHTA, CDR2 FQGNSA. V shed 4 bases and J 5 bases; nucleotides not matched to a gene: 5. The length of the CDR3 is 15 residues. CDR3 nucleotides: TGTGCCAGCAGCTCTGGACTAGCGGGACAGGAGACCCAGTACTTC. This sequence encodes CASSSGLAGQETQYF.

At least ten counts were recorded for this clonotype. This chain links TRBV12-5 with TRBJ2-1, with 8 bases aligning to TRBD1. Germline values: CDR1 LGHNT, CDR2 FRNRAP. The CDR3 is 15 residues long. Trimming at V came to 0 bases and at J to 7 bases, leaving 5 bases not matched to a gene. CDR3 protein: CASGLVGTGRNEQFF. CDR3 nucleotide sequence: TGTGCTAGTGGTTTGGTAGGGACAGGAAGAAATGAGCAGTTCTTC.

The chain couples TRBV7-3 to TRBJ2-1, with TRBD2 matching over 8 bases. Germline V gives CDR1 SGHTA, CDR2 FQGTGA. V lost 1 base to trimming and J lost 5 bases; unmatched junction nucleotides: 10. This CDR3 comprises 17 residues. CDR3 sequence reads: CASSLSSGAGANNEQFF. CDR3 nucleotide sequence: TGTGCCAGCAGCTTAAGTTCGGGAGCGGGGGCAAACAATGAGCAGTTCTTC.

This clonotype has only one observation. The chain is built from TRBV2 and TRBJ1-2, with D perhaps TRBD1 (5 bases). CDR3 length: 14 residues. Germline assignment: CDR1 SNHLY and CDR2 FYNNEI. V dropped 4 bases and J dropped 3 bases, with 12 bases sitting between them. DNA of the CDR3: TGTGCCAGCAGTGTGAAGGGACCCTACTATGGCTACACCTTC. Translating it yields CASSVKGPYYGYTF.

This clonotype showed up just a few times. CDR3 in amino acids: CSARPVDRAYGYTF. The CDR3, as DNA: TGCAGTGCTAGACCTGTCGACAGGGCCTATGGCTACACCTTC. The rearrangement joins TRBV20-1 to TRBJ1-2, with 7 bases that match TRBD1. The CDR3 has 14 residues. J was trimmed by 4 bases and V by 2 bases; bases with no gene match: 7. From germline, CDR1 is DFQATT and CDR2 SNEGSKA (reference sequence).

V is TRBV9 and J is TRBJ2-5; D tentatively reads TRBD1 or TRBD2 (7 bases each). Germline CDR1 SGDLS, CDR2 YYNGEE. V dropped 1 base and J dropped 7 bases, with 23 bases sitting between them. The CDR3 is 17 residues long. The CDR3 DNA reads TGTGCCAGCAGCGTACAACCTAGCGGAGGGGGCCGCGCGACCCAGTACTTC. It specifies CASSVQPSGGGRATQYF.